This T cell receptor (beta chain) emerged from a study of T cells in Graves' hyperthyroidism and ophthalmopathy. The sample holds many counts of this clonotype. The CDR3 covers 11 residues. The germline V and J ends were trimmed by 6 bases and 6 bases, with 8 bases remaining between them. Germline V gives CDR1 SGHTA, CDR2 FQGTGA. Newly diagnosed hyperthyroidism, duration under 2 months, in patients aged 18 to 65. Diagnostic assessment was based on clinical symptoms, serum thyroxine and TRAb, thyroid ultrasound and orbital computed tomography. PBMCs were derived from roughly 10 ml fresh peripheral blood. Authors of the study amplified TCR beta CDR3 regions from RNA transcripts. Initially, a first-round RT-PCR of the TCR CDR3 employed the HTBI primer set. Each CDR3 protein gets one entry after TCRdb re-called the multiplex PCR reads with MiXCR. This sample yields a few hundred thousand distinct CDR3 sequences, of which 19% are seen a single time; roughly 3.5% belongs to the top ten.

This sequence was found in a woman aged 18 to 35 with Graves' hyperthyroidism. The sequenced sample was blood. V usage is TRBV7-3 and J usage is TRBJ1-1; D not resolved. The CDR3 region is CASRSSSEAFF. The CDR3 nucleotides are TGTGCCAGCAGGTCCTCGTCTGAAGCTTTCTTT.